This T cell receptor (beta chain) was sequenced for a study of T cells in Graves' hyperthyroidism and ophthalmopathy. Study-wide background: At initial diagnosis, before any treatment had begun, peripheral blood was obtained. Study findings and constraints: Most expanded thyroid clonotypes above 0.001 also appeared in blood.

Regions amplified from RNA transcripts were the TCR beta CDR3 regions. First-round RT-PCR of the TCR CDR3 relied on the HTBI primer set. TCRdb called the multiplex PCR reads again in MiXCR, with one record for every CDR3 protein. Found here are fewer than 550,000 distinct CDR3 sequences, around 16% of them singletons; the top ten hold over 7.5%. This clonotype has just a few counts. The antigen remains unidentified. There are 12 residues in the CDR3. Deletions cut 9 bases from V and 6 bases from J, with 11 bases between. The germline V gene has CDR1 KGHDR and CDR2 SFDVKD. Graves' hyperthyroidism was deemed stable absent ophthalmopathy progression within 18 months.

The chain employs TRBV24-1 and TRBJ2-1; weak D call: TRBD2 (5 bases). The source of this sequence is a woman aged 18 to 35 with Graves' hyperthyroidism. The sample taken for sequencing was blood. CDR3 sequence reads: CATAQDFNEQFF. In DNA, the CDR3 is TGTGCCACCGCTCAGGACTTCAATGAGCAGTTCTTC.